This TCR beta chain originates from a study of T cells in Graves' hyperthyroidism and ophthalmopathy. Study overall: Pretreatment peripheral blood was obtained at initial diagnosis. Study-wide points: Ophthalmopathy stood apart from stable hyperthyroidism in a 13 V-J model.

RNA transcripts served as the template for amplifying TCR beta CDR3 regions. During a first-round RT-PCR of the TCR CDR3, the HTBI primer set was used. TCRdb reanalysed the multiplex PCR reads using MiXCR and keeps one entry per CDR3 protein. The sample includes around 690,000 distinct CDR3 sequences, around 16% of them seen just once. The table lists this clonotype with a few counts. Its target is unknown. When ophthalmopathy did not progress within 18 months, Graves' hyperthyroidism was considered stable. Lactation, pregnancy, other autoimmune disease or uncontrolled infection led to exclusion of patients. Germline CDR1 and CDR2: MGHRA and YSYEKL. This CDR3 is built from 16 residues. The ends were cut back, 3 bases at V and 4 bases at J, with 15 bases in the middle.

The chain combines TRBV4-1 with TRBJ2-2; D is uncertain. This receptor was identified in a man aged 50 or older with Graves' hyperthyroidism. The sample comprised blood. CDR3 sequence: CASSQGPGRITGELFF. In DNA, the CDR3 is TGCGCCAGCAGCCAGGGCCCCGGGCGAATCACCGGGGAGCTGTTTTTT.